A single sample is the source of the 26 T cell receptor beta chains below, sequenced in a study of blood T cells in healthy people across ages. Sample-barcoded 5' priming and a J-beta primer mix drove a second PCR of roughly 7 to 11 cycles. MiXCR was run by TCRdb on the 5' RACE reads, yielding one entry per CDR3 protein. The sample carries about 1,500,000 distinct CDR3 sequences, roughly 45% recorded once. The sequencing input was blood. The receptors come from a woman between 18 and 29 years old in good health.

The chain couples TRBV27 to TRBJ1-5; 9 bases line up with TRBD1. The CDR3 consists of 16 residues. J gave up 0 bases and V 2 bases, and 2 bases lay outside the gene matches. The germline V gene encodes CDR1 MNHEY and CDR2 SMNVEV (reference sequence). Here the CDR3 reads CASSLGGQGSNQPQHF. The CDR3 DNA sequence: TGTGCCAGCAGTTTAGGGGGACAGGGTAGCAATCAGCCCCAGCATTTT.

In its sample, this clonotype was seen a few times. The J gene is TRBJ1-1, the V gene TRBV7-9, with TRBD1 matching 8 bases. This CDR3 is 18 amino acids long. V lost 5 bases to trimming and J lost 0 bases; unmatched junction nucleotides: 14. Germline V CDR1 and CDR2: SEHNR, FQNEAQ (reference sequence). CDR3 bases: TGTGCCAGCAGCGCCGACAGGGGAGTATCGGACCTGAACACTGAAGCTTTCTTT. This codes for CASSADRGVSDLNTEAFF.

The table lists this clonotype with a few counts. This chain uses TRBV20-1 with TRBJ1-6, with D uncertain. The germline V gene encodes CDR1 DFQATT and CDR2 SNEGSKA (reference sequence). The CDR3 is 14 residues long. V was cut by 1 base and J by 7 bases, with 11 bases left in between. CDR3 sequence (DNA): TGCAGTGCTAGAGTTAGCACGGGGAATTCACCCCTCCACTTT. Translating gives CSARVSTGNSPLHF.

This clonotype was detected only once. CDR3 sequence reads: CASSLAAGAETQYF. The CDR3 coding sequence is TGTGCCAGCAGCCTGGCGGCTGGCGCGGAGACCCAGTACTTC. This rearrangement joins TRBV13 to TRBJ2-5; D uncertain. Germline CDR1 is PRHDT and CDR2 is FYEKMQ (reference sequence). The V gene lost 5 bases and the J gene lost 5 bases, with 15 bases spanning the gap. CDR3 length: 14 amino acids.

This chain uses TRBV3-1 with TRBJ2-2, with D perhaps TRBD1 (6 bases). V shed 1 base and J shed 6 bases, with 18 bases lying between them. Germline V CDR1 and CDR2: LGHDT, YNNKEL (reference sequence). The CDR3 covers 17 residues. CDR3 bases: TGTGCCAGCAGCCAAGGGGGGCACCGGGTAACCCCCGGGGAGCTGTTTTTT. This translates into CASSQGGHRVTPGELFF.

This clonotype was counted a few times. V and J are TRBV20-1 and TRBJ2-1; D possibly uses TRBD1 or TRBD2 (5 bases each). Germline V gene sequence: CDR1 DFQATT, CDR2 SNEGSKA (reference sequence). V was shortened by 0 bases and J by 0 bases, with 15 bases between the two germline ends. The CDR3 is 17 amino acids. CDR3 in DNA: TGCAGTGCTAGAGATGTTGGGGGAAGGAGCTCCTACAATGAGCAGTTCTTC. As protein: CSARDVGGRSSYNEQFF.

This clonotype has more than one count but fewer than ten. The chain recombines TRBV20-1 with TRBJ2-5; 11 bases are a match to TRBD1. The tail of the sequence fits TRBJ2-7 better, so the J call may be wrong. CDR3 size: 15 residues. CDR1 and CDR2 from the germline V gene are DFQATT and SNEGSKA (reference sequence). In DNA form, the CDR3 reads TGCAGTGCCCTGCCCTTCGGACAGGGGGCAGGCGAGCAGTACTTC. Translation: CSALPFGQGAGEQYF.

This clonotype has just a few counts. V gene TRBV6-1 combines with J gene TRBJ1-5; D ambiguous. V lost 4 bases and J 1 base, leaving 5 bases between the germline ends. Per the germline V gene, CDR1 is MNHNS and CDR2 is SASEGT. The CDR3 consists of 13 residues. CDR3 sequence: CASSVTSNQPQHF. The CDR3 nucleotides are TGTGCCAGCAGTGTCACCAGCAATCAGCCCCAGCATTTT.

The chain carries TRBV24-1 and TRBJ2-1; 8 nucleotides line up with TRBD2. CDR1 is KGHDR, CDR2 SFDVKD, per germline. The V and J ends lost 2 bases and 3 bases, in that order; junction bases with no gene match: 5. The CDR3 consists of 16 residues. The CDR3 DNA follows: TGTGCCACCAGTGATTCAAGCGGGAGAAGCTACAATGAGCAGTTCTTC. Translating it yields CATSDSSGRSYNEQFF.

This clonotype was counted at least ten times. The rearrangement uses TRBV6-1 and TRBJ1-2; 7 bases line up with TRBD1. The trim removed 3 bases at V and 1 base at J, leaving 11 bases unmatched. The CDR3 length is 17 residues. CDR1 and CDR2 from the germline V gene are MNHNS and SASEGT. CDR3 loop: CASSDDRDRAFNYGYTF. CDR3 coding DNA: TGTGCCAGCAGTGACGACAGGGATAGGGCGTTTAACTATGGCTACACCTTC.

Points on this clonotype: A much larger clone lies one base from this, so it may be a read error. This CDR3 is CASSLEWGSNQPQHF. For the CDR3, the DNA is TGTGCCAGCAGCTTAGAATGGGGGAGCAATCAGCCCCAGCATTTT. V is TRBV7-9 and J is TRBJ1-5, with D maybe TRBD1 (5 bases). Germline V gene data show CDR1 as SEHNR and CDR2 as FQNEAQ (reference sequence). This CDR3 comprises 15 residues. The V gene lost 1 base and the J gene lost 1 base, with 8 bases spanning the gap.

This clonotype showed up many times. CDR3 region: CASSPPSYGYTF. CDR3 DNA sequence: TGTGCCAGCAGTCCCCCGTCCTATGGCTACACCTTC. The chain joins TRBV6-7 to TRBJ1-2; no definite D call. TRBV6-7 is an ORF; its function is uncertain. The V gene lost 5 bases and the J gene lost 4 bases, with 8 bases spanning the gap. This CDR3 has 12 amino acids.

V is TRBV7-2 and J is TRBJ2-1; possible D gene TRBD2, 7 bases. V dropped 1 base and J dropped 2 bases, with 15 bases sitting between them. CDR1 is SGHTA, CDR2 FQGNSA, per germline. The length of the CDR3 is 17 residues. CDR3 coding DNA: TGTGCCAGCAGCTTAGAGGCGGGGGCGGGTACCTACAATGAGCAGTTCTTC. Protein product: CASSLEAGAGTYNEQFF.

J is TRBJ1-4 and V is TRBV4-2, with a weak D call TRBD1 (5 bases). V was trimmed by 7 bases and J by 7 bases, leaving 16 bases between them. There are 14 residues in the CDR3. Germline V gene sequence: CDR1 LGHNA, CDR2 YNFKEQ. The CDR3: CASNPGPPAEKLFF. DNA for the CDR3: TGTGCCAGCAACCCAGGGCCGCCGGCTGAAAAACTGTTTTTT.

The chain is built from TRBV20-1 and TRBJ1-1, with D maybe TRBD1 (6 bases). Germline V lookup: CDR1 DFQATT, CDR2 SNEGSKA (reference sequence). This CDR3 contains 12 residues. V was cut by 5 bases and J by 5 bases, with 12 bases left in between. CDR3 nucleotide sequence: TGCAGTGCTGGGGACATAAAAACTGAAGCTTTCTTT. Residues: CSAGDIKTEAFF.

The genes are TRBV7-2 and TRBJ2-5; D possibly corresponds to TRBD2 (5 bases). With the DNA end fitting TRBJ2-7 better, the J assignment may be wrong. CDR3 size: 14 residues. Germline V gene lookup returns CDR1 SGHTA and CDR2 FQGNSA. Here the CDR3 reads CASSVRDKVHEQYF. CDR3 DNA sequence: TGTGCCAGCAGCGTCCGGGATAAGGTCCACGAGCAGTACTTC.

This chain joins TRBV27 and TRBJ2-3; a possible D gene is TRBD2 (5 bases). The CDR3 extends over 15 amino acids. Germline CDR1 is MNHEY and CDR2 is SMNVEV (reference sequence). V gave up 3 bases and J gave up 1 base, with 11 bases separating them. The CDR3 nucleotides are TGTGCCAGCAGTTTGGAAGCAGCGGGCACAGATACGCAGTATTTT. Protein product: CASSLEAAGTDTQYF.

This chain links TRBV20-1 with TRBJ2-7; 12 bases match TRBD2. The CDR3 is made up of 18 amino acids. Germline assignment: CDR1 DFQATT and CDR2 SNEGSKA (reference sequence). Trimming cost V 6 bases and J 2 bases; bases outside gene matches: 17. In DNA form, the CDR3 reads TGCAGTGCCTCCACCAGACTAGCGGGAGCAGTGGAGCCCTACGAGCAGTACTTC. It translates to CSASTRLAGAVEPYEQYF.

This clonotype has a handful of counts. This chain connects TRBV29-1 to TRBJ2-3; 8 bases are a match to TRBD2. Germline CDR1 and CDR2: SQVTM and ANQGSEA. The CDR3 runs 13 residues. The CDR3 nucleotides read TGCAGTACCCAAGCGGGGGCCAAAGATACGCAGTATTTT. As protein: CSTQAGAKDTQYF.

V and J are TRBV7-9 and TRBJ2-7; 7 bases align to TRBD1. With 5 bases clipped from V and 2 bases from J, the junction kept 12 bases outside the gene matches. The CDR3 runs to 16 residues. Per germline, CDR1 SEHNR and CDR2 FQNEAQ (reference sequence). The CDR3 reads CASSTLTGRITYEQYF. The CDR3 bases are TGTGCCAGCAGCACCCTGACAGGGCGGATTACCTACGAGCAGTACTTC.

The CDR3 loop reads CASSVWTGNYEQYF. CDR3 in DNA: TGCGCCAGCAGCGTCTGGACAGGGAACTACGAGCAGTACTTC. The rearrangement uses TRBV5-1 and TRBJ2-7; 8 bases align to TRBD1. The CDR3 loop spans 14 amino acids. The V gene's germline CDR1 is SGHRS and CDR2 YFSETQ. The V gene end was trimmed by 4 bases and the J gene end by 3 bases; junction bases not matched to a gene: 6.

The gene calls are TRBV6-5 and TRBJ2-6, with no clear D. The CDR3 totals 18 residues. CDR1 is MNHEY, CDR2 SVGAGI, per germline. The V end lost 0 bases, the J end lost 0 bases, and 12 bases lay between the germline ends. Here the CDR3 reads CASSYSGRSSSGANVLTF. The CDR3 DNA sequence: TGTGCCAGCAGTTACTCAGGCAGAAGCTCCTCTGGGGCCAACGTCCTGACTTTC.

The rearrangement joins TRBV9 to TRBJ2-1, with 8 nucleotides matching TRBD1. Per the germline V gene, CDR1 is SGDLS and CDR2 is YYNGEE. Trimming took 5 bases from V and 10 from J; bases not matched to a gene: 14. This CDR3 has 15 amino acids. The CDR3 DNA sequence: TGTGCCAGCAGTTCTCGGACAGGGCTGGAAAAAGAGCAGTTCTTC. Encoded protein: CASSSRTGLEKEQFF.

The chain combines TRBV20-1 with TRBJ1-5; D remains unclear. This CDR3 has 12 amino acids. Germline V gene lookup returns CDR1 DFQATT and CDR2 SNEGSKA (reference sequence). Trimming removed 6 bases from V and 4 bases from J, with 10 bases in between. The CDR3 DNA sequence: TGCAGTGCGAGCGCCTTTAATCAGCCCCAGCATTTT. Its protein is CSASAFNQPQHF.

A few counts support this clonotype. The chain employs TRBV6-1 and TRBJ1-5, with 10 bases that match TRBD1. This CDR3 is 15 amino acids long. Germline lookup yields CDR1 MNHNS and CDR2 SASEGT. V dropped 7 bases and J dropped 5; count of bases not matched to a gene: 8. In DNA, the CDR3 is TGTGCCAGCACCGTGGGACAGGGGTTTTATCAGCCCCAGCATTTT. Translating gives CASTVGQGFYQPQHF.

The chain employs TRBV5-1 and TRBJ2-1; maybe TRBD2 (5 bases). Judging by the DNA end, TRBJ2-7 fits better; the J call may be wrong. The CDR3 covers 16 residues. Germline loops: CDR1 SGHRS, CDR2 YFSETQ. Here the CDR3 reads CASSFRSGLYYNEQYF. CDR3 in DNA: TGCGCCAGCAGCTTTCGGAGCGGCTTATACTACAATGAGCAGTACTTC.